The clone carrying this T cell receptor (beta chain) was recorded at least ten times. V lost 5 bases to trimming and J lost 5 bases; unmatched junction nucleotides: 9. This CDR3 contains 16 residues. This sample stems from a study of T cells in Graves' hyperthyroidism and ophthalmopathy. From RNA transcripts, TCR beta CDR3 regions were amplified. The HTBI set primed first-round TCR CDR3 RT-PCR. TCRdb processed the multiplex PCR reads anew with MiXCR; each CDR3 protein has one entry. The data show roughly 740,000 distinct CDR3 sequences, over 15% seen once. The specimen was blood. This TCR came from a man aged 18 to 35 with Graves' hyperthyroidism. This sequence joins TRBV12-3 or TRBV12-4 and TRBJ2-5; 12 bases map to TRBD2. CDR3 DNA sequence: TGTGCCAGCAGTCCCCGACTAGCGGGAGACGTCGAGACCCAGTACTTC. Translation: CASSPRLAGDVETQYF.